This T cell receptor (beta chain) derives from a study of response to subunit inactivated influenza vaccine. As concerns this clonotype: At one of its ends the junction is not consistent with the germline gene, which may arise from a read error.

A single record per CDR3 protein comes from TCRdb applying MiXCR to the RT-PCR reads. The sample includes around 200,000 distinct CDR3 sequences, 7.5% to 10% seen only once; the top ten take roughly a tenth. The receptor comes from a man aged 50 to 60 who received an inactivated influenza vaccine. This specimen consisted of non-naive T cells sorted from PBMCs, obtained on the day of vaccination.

The CDR3 loop is CVSSLPTGGNTEAFF. The CDR3 nucleotides read TGTGTCAGCAGCTTGCCTACTGGAGGGAACACTGAAGCTTTCTTT. The V gene is TRBV5-5, the J gene TRBJ1-1; D ambiguous. The CDR3 sequence is 15 residues long. Germline CDR1 reads SGHKS; CDR2 reads YYEKEE (reference sequence).